Presented here are 26 T cell receptor beta chains from one specimen sequenced in a study of T-cell memory formation after mild COVID-19. Using its own MiXCR run on the 5' RACE reads, TCRdb lists one record per CDR3 protein. The sample shows 350,000 to 500,000 distinct CDR3 sequences, 20% of them seen only once. Sequenced input: PBMCs or a T cell subset sorted from them (not recorded which). The receptors originated from an adult woman who had mild COVID-19 (a few samples of this study predate the infection). Cell type and time point are not known.

The chain joins TRBV29-1 to TRBJ2-7; 7 nucleotides agree with TRBD2. The V gene's germline CDR1 is SQVTM and CDR2 ANQGSEA. The CDR3 is 13 amino acids. Unmatched junction bases numbered 11, after V lost 6 bases and J lost 6 bases. CDR3 amino acids: CSVAEGGVSEQYF. The DNA for the CDR3 is TGCAGCGTCGCCGAGGGAGGGGTCAGCGAGCAGTACTTC.

This clonotype showed up just a few times. J is TRBJ2-3 and V is TRBV6-5, with a tentative D call TRBD2 (5 bases). Trimming removed 4 bases from V and 1 base from J, with 12 bases in between. This CDR3 comprises 15 residues. Germline loops: CDR1 MNHEY, CDR2 SVGAGI. CDR3 coding DNA: TGTGCCAGCAGTTCTATTAACGGGGGCACAGATACGCAGTATTTT. This encodes CASSSINGGTDTQYF.

This clonotype came up a few times. This chain connects TRBV28 to TRBJ2-5; 8 bases line up with TRBD2. V lost 7 bases to trimming and J lost 3 bases; unmatched junction nucleotides: 4. Germline assignment: CDR1 MDHEN and CDR2 SYDVKM. The CDR3 spans 13 residues. The CDR3 is CASTPGGEETQYF. DNA for the CDR3: TGTGCCAGCACCCCCGGGGGGGAAGAGACCCAGTACTTC.

This clonotype was seen a few times. The chain carries TRBV12-3 or TRBV12-4 and TRBJ1-2, with TRBD1 matching 9 bases. The length of the CDR3 is 13 residues. With 5 bases clipped from V and 8 bases from J, the junction kept 6 bases outside the gene matches. The DNA for the CDR3 is TGTGCCAGCAGTCCGCGGACAGGGGTCGGCTACACCTTC. This codes for CASSPRTGVGYTF.

This clonotype has just one count. Written as DNA, the CDR3 is TGCGCCAGCAGCTCCGGACAGGGGTTTCGGGGCTACACCTTC. Its protein is CASSSGQGFRGYTF. The J gene is TRBJ1-2, the V gene TRBV5-1; TRBD1 matches 9 bases. Germline assignment: CDR1 SGHRS and CDR2 YFSETQ. V gave up 3 bases and J gave up 8 bases; unmatched junction bases: 8. CDR3 length equals 14 residues.

This clonotype was detected ten times or more. The chain recombines TRBV4-1 with TRBJ1-1, with 8 bases identical to TRBD1. Germline V gene data show CDR1 as MGHRA and CDR2 as YSYEKL. The CDR3 has 15 residues. With V trimmed by 1 base and J by 4 bases, 5 bases remained unmatched. The chain's CDR3 is CASSQVGQGGTEAFF. In DNA form, the CDR3 reads TGCGCCAGCAGCCAAGTTGGACAGGGAGGCACTGAAGCTTTCTTT.

This chain connects TRBV5-1 to TRBJ1-4; D may be TRBD1 (5 bases). Between the trimmed V and J ends, which lost 0 bases and 7 bases, there was a span of 10 bases. The CDR3 extends over 14 amino acids. In germline, CDR1 is SGHRS, CDR2 YFSETQ. The CDR3 region has the DNA TGCGCCAGCAGCTTGGACGGGGGTACTGAAAAACTGTTTTTT. It translates to CASSLDGGTEKLFF.

In its sample, this clonotype was seen a few times. The chain has TRBV7-9 and TRBJ1-4; no definite D call. CDR3 length: 16 amino acids. Trimming took 6 bases from V and 0 from J, leaving 14 bases between them. Germline V CDR1 and CDR2: SEHNR, FQNEAQ (reference sequence). This CDR3 reads CASRRIPGATNEKLFF. CDR3 DNA: TGTGCCAGCAGACGCATCCCCGGTGCAACTAATGAAAAACTGTTTTTT.

J is TRBJ2-2 and V is TRBV24-1; D uncertain. The CDR3 is 16 residues long. From germline, CDR1 is KGHDR and CDR2 SFDVKD. Trimming left V 1 base short and J 2 bases short, with 10 bases between. The CDR3 sequence: CATSDFGRENTGELFF. The CDR3 DNA is TGTGCCACCAGTGATTTTGGACGAGAAAACACCGGGGAGCTGTTTTTT.

This chain joins TRBV3-1 and TRBJ1-3; no clear D. V was trimmed by 4 bases and J by 1 base, leaving 8 bases between them. Per the germline V gene, CDR1 is LGHDT and CDR2 is YNNKEL (reference sequence). This CDR3 comprises 14 residues. This CDR3 is CASSLRPSGNTIYF. The DNA of the CDR3 is TGTGCCAGCAGCCTCCGTCCTTCTGGAAACACCATATATTTT.

This chain uses TRBV19 with TRBJ1-2, with no clear D. The CDR3 is 14 residues long. Per the germline V gene, CDR1 is LNHDA and CDR2 is SQIVND (reference sequence). V was clipped by 3 bases and J by 4 bases, with 12 bases between them. CDR3 nucleotides: TGTGCCAGTAGTATTGGAGAGGGAATCTATGGCTACACCTTC. Amino acids: CASSIGEGIYGYTF.

The CDR3 is CASSYSGGDQPQHF. DNA for the CDR3: TGTGCCAGCAGTTACTCAGGGGGGGACCAGCCCCAGCATTTT. The rearrangement joins TRBV6-2 or TRBV6-3 to TRBJ1-5; tentatively, D is TRBD1 (6 bases). The CDR3 runs 14 residues. CDR1 is MNHEY and CDR2 is SVGEGT in the germline V gene. V dropped 0 bases and J dropped 7 bases, with 10 bases sitting between them.

This clonotype was counted a few times. The chain uses TRBV10-3 and TRBJ2-1, with 10 bases that match TRBD1. The CDR3 totals 16 residues. Unmatched junction bases numbered 11, after V lost 7 bases and J lost 5 bases. CDR1 and CDR2 (germline): ENHRY, SYGVKD. As DNA, the CDR3 is TGTGCCATCACGCCGAACCTCGGGACAGGGGACAATGAGCAGTTCTTC. Translated, it gives CAITPNLGTGDNEQFF.

A note on this clonotype: Given a much more abundant clone one base away, this may be a read error. This chain links TRBV7-6 with TRBJ2-1; D perhaps matches TRBD2 (5 bases). Germline CDR1 SGHVS, CDR2 FNYEAQ. The CDR3 runs 12 residues. The CDR3 coding sequence is TGTGCCGGCAGCTACTCATGGGAGGAGCAGTTCTTC. Its translation: CAGSYSWEEQFF.

V and J are TRBV7-3 and TRBJ2-3, with 8 bases aligning to TRBD2. The CDR3 length is 15 residues. Trimming at V came to 5 bases and at J to 2 bases, leaving 6 bases not matched to a gene. CDR1 and CDR2 from the germline V gene are SGHTA and FQGTGA. The CDR3 nucleotides read TGTGCCAGCAGCACCCTAGCGGGTCCCACAGATACGCAGTATTTT. Its translation: CASSTLAGPTDTQYF.

This clonotype was seen a few times. The chain recombines TRBV29-1 with TRBJ2-6, with TRBD1 identical over 10 bases. There are 16 residues in the CDR3. The junction had 8 bases not matched to a gene; V was cut back by 7 bases and J by 2 bases. The germline V gene has CDR1 SQVTM and CDR2 ANQGSEA. In DNA form, the CDR3 reads TGCAGCGCTAGGACAGGGGGTACTACTGGGGCCAACGTCCTGACTTTC. Translated, it gives CSARTGGTTGANVLTF.

This clonotype turned up a few times. The J gene is TRBJ2-3, the V gene TRBV7-9; TRBD2 matches at 8 bases. The junction had 6 bases not matched to a gene; V was cut back by 7 bases and J by 0 bases. The CDR3 sequence is 15 residues long. Germline V gene lookup returns CDR1 SEHNR and CDR2 FQNEAQ (reference sequence). CDR3 in amino acids: CASNLGGASTDTQYF. CDR3 bases: TGTGCCAGCAACCTCGGGGGGGCTAGCACAGATACGCAGTATTTT. Drawing the rest from reference TRBV7-9 and TRBJ2-3, the complete variable domain is DTGVSQNPRHKITKRGQNVTFRCDPISEHNRLYWYRQTLGQGPEFLTYFQNEAQLEKSRLLSDRFSAERPKGSFSTLEIQRTEQGDSAMYLCASNLGGASTDTQYFGPGTRLTVL.

V gene TRBV19 combines with J gene TRBJ2-2; possibly TRBD2 for D (5 bases). This CDR3 has 15 amino acids. From germline, CDR1 is LNHDA and CDR2 SQIVND (reference sequence). V lost 7 bases, J lost 0 bases, and 12 bases lay in between. In nucleotides, the CDR3 is TGTGCCAGTAAGAAGAGGGAGACGAACACCGGGGAGCTGTTTTTT. Protein sequence: CASKKRETNTGELFF.

This chain uses TRBV24-1 with TRBJ1-2; TRBD1 matches 9 bases. This CDR3 region has 14 residues. In germline, CDR1 is KGHDR, CDR2 SFDVKD. V lost 4 bases to trimming and J lost 7 bases; unmatched junction nucleotides: 6. DNA for the CDR3: TGTGCCACCAGTGACGACAGGGGGGCTATTGGCTACACCTTC. This translates into CATSDDRGAIGYTF.

The chain couples TRBV14 to TRBJ1-6; 11 bases agree with TRBD1. The trim removed 3 bases at V and 3 bases at J, leaving 7 bases unmatched. The CDR3 is 18 amino acids. The germline V gene encodes CDR1 SGHDN and CDR2 FVKESK. CDR3 DNA: TGTGCCAGCAGCCACGTCGCTGGGACAGGGGGCTATAATTCACCCCTCCACTTT. Amino acids: CASSHVAGTGGYNSPLHF.

This clonotype has a handful of counts. V usage is TRBV5-1 and J usage is TRBJ2-5; 10 nucleotides align to TRBD2. Germline lookup yields CDR1 SGHRS and CDR2 YFSETQ. The CDR3 spans 17 residues. The V gene end was trimmed by 0 bases and the J gene end by 4 bases; junction bases not matched to a gene: 9. The CDR3 protein is CASSLDVELAGTETQYF. The CDR3 nucleotides read TGCGCCAGCAGCTTGGATGTCGAACTAGCGGGGACAGAGACCCAGTACTTC.

This clonotype has only a few counts. The J gene is TRBJ1-4, the V gene TRBV29-1; no clear D. The CDR3 length is 11 residues. V was shortened by 4 bases and J by 5 bases, with 5 bases between the two germline ends. Germline V CDR1 and CDR2: SQVTM, ANQGSEA. This CDR3 reads CSVAENEKLFF. For the CDR3, the DNA is TGCAGCGTTGCCGAGAATGAAAAACTGTTTTTT.

The chain carries TRBV6-2 or TRBV6-3 and TRBJ1-2; no clear D gene. Germline assignment: CDR1 MNHEY and CDR2 SVGEGT. This CDR3 is 13 amino acids long. Trimming removed 5 bases from V and 2 bases from J, with 9 bases in between. The CDR3: CASSMGINYGYTF. CDR3 sequence (DNA): TGTGCCAGCAGTATGGGGATCAACTATGGCTACACCTTC.

The gene calls are TRBV12-3 or TRBV12-4 and TRBJ2-2; maybe TRBD2 (6 bases). The CDR3 runs 13 residues. V shed 7 bases and J shed 6 bases, with 12 bases lying between them. The CDR3 sequence: CASTPGEPGELFF. Written as DNA, the CDR3 is TGTGCCAGCACCCCGGGAGAACCCGGGGAGCTGTTTTTT.

This clonotype was found a few times. This chain links TRBV7-2 with TRBJ1-4; D not certain. The CDR3 contains 13 residues. The germline V and J ends were trimmed by 2 bases and 4 bases, with 5 bases remaining between them. Per the germline V gene, CDR1 is SGHTA and CDR2 is FQGNSA. CDR3 region: CASSLNSNEKLFF. DNA of the CDR3: TGTGCCAGCAGCTTAAACAGTAATGAAAAACTGTTTTTT.

This rearrangement joins TRBV23-1 to TRBJ1-5, with TRBD1 identical over 10 bases. TRBV23-1 is recorded as an ORF, its role being uncertain. Unmatched junction bases numbered 8, after V lost 3 bases and J lost 6 bases. This CDR3 has 16 residues. The CDR3 nucleotides read TGCGCCAGCAGTCACACCGGGACAGGGGAGAGTCAGCCCCAGCATTTT. It translates to CASSHTGTGESQPQHF.